The clone carrying this T cell receptor beta chain appeared a few times. The antigen remains undetermined. The data are from a study of T cells after yellow fever vaccination. Overall study results and limits: Reappearance after the booster was seen for most primary-vaccination clones, at 95% to 96% CD4 and 75% to 90% CD8. The secondary response was weaker but peaked faster, day 5 versus 15.

Per germline, CDR1 SGDLS and CDR2 YYNGEE. This CDR3 has 15 amino acids. V lost 3 bases and J lost 5; bases outside the gene matches: 5. TCRdb analysed the 5' RACE reads with MiXCR anew, one entry per CDR3 protein. The sample has about 350,000 distinct CDR3 sequences; roughly 8% are singletons. The chain has TRBV9 and TRBJ1-1, with TRBD1 identical over 12 bases. The TCR was taken from a man aged 18 to 30 who received the YFV17D yellow fever vaccine. This material consisted of PBMCs, taken about 49 days after the first yellow fever vaccination. CDR3 loop: CASSGGQGAWTEAFF. CDR3 nucleotides: TGTGCCAGCAGCGGGGGACAGGGGGCTTGGACTGAAGCTTTCTTT.